The T cell receptor beta chain under discussion was sequenced for a study of cytomegalovirus exposure and HLA in healthy donors. About this clone itself: Its antigen is still unknown.

CDR1 MDHEN and CDR2 SYDVKM come from the germline V gene. Losses at the gene ends were 7 bases for V and 8 bases for J; bases not matched to a gene: 8. The CDR3 spans 13 residues. In the PCR, 60 Vbeta and 13 Jbeta primers were used. This table comes from immunoSEQ multiplex PCR, and its TCRdb copy is limited to in-frame clones, with some not included. This table holds 150,000 to 180,000 clones, approximately 80% found once. Study-wide results and caveats: Most observed TCR sequences were rare, whereas some public TCRs were detected in many donors.

The sequencing sample was made of PBMCs. The receptor's source is a middle-aged woman in good health and CMV-seronegative. The chain uses TRBV28 and TRBJ1-2, with TRBD1 matching 9 bases. The chain's CDR3 is CASTATGGKGYTF. The CDR3 region has the DNA TGTGCCAGCACCGCGACAGGGGGAAAGGGCTACACCTTC.